This T cell receptor beta chain came from a study of T cells in Graves' hyperthyroidism and ophthalmopathy. J gave up 4 bases and V 1 base, and 8 bases lay outside the gene matches. In germline, CDR1 is DFQATT, CDR2 SNEGSKA (reference sequence). This CDR3 comprises 16 residues. Amplification yielded TCR beta CDR3 regions, with RNA transcripts as the source. The HTBI primer set was used in a first-round RT-PCR of the TCR CDR3. One entry per CDR3 protein results from TCRdb running MiXCR on the multiplex PCR reads. Of 500,000 or so distinct CDR3 sequences in the sample, about 15% were seen once. This clonotype was recorded many times.

The chain links TRBV20-1 to TRBJ2-3; TRBD2 matches at 10 bases. The specimen sequenced was blood. The clonotype originates from a woman younger than 30 with Graves' ophthalmopathy. The CDR3 loop reads CSARGLPSGRADTQYF. CDR3 DNA sequence: TGCAGTGCTAGAGGGCTCCCTAGCGGGAGAGCAGATACGCAGTATTTT.